This T cell receptor beta chain was profiled in a study of OX40 agonist ivuxolimab in advanced cancers. Study summary: Patients were dosed intravenously with ivuxolimab at 0.01 to 10 mg/kg every 2 weeks.

Assay used: immunoSEQ multiplex PCR; TCRdb lists only in-frame clones, some missing. This sample has tens of thousands of clones; about 82% occur once, and the top ten carry less than 5%. The specimen was CD4+ or CD8+ T cells sorted from blood, collected in a trial of the OX40 agonist ivuxolimab. This receptor was taken from an adult with an advanced solid tumor such as melanoma, head and neck, liver or kidney cancer.

CDR3 region: CSVQTDNYEQYF. CDR3 nucleotides: TGCAGCGTTCAAACGGATAACTACGAGCAGTACTTC. The V call is TRBV29-1, the J call TRBJ2-5; D remains unclear. Gene TRBJ2-7 matches the end of the DNA better, so the J call may be wrong. CDR1 and CDR2 (germline): SQVTM, ANQGSEA. The CDR3 has 12 residues.